This T cell receptor (beta chain) originates from a study of response to subunit inactivated influenza vaccine. CDR3 length equals 17 residues. The V segment lost 5 bases and the J segment 0 bases; nucleotides outside the gene matches: 7. TCRdb reprocessed the RT-PCR reads with MiXCR, giving one entry per CDR3 protein. The table has hundreds of thousands of distinct CDR3 sequences, around 11% seen once. The same sample was also used in a study of T cells expressing NK-cell markers. That source adds: Beta-chain TCR cDNA was generated via 5'RACE template switching with UMIs. Several of the experiments relied on an anti-gamma-delta TCR antibody so that only alpha-beta TCR T cells were sorted. Each of 6 or 7 donors carried dominant NKG2C+ clonotypes accounting for about 1.0-8% of CD8+ T cells.

The sequence derives from a man over 45 who received an inactivated influenza vaccine. The sample in question was PBMCs from blood, obtained on the day of vaccination. The chain is built from TRBV12-3 or TRBV12-4 and TRBJ2-6, with 7 nucleotides matching TRBD1. In DNA form, the CDR3 reads TGTGCCAGCAGTGAACAGGGGCAGATCTCTGGGGCCAACGTCCTGACTTTC. This codes for CASSEQGQISGANVLTF.